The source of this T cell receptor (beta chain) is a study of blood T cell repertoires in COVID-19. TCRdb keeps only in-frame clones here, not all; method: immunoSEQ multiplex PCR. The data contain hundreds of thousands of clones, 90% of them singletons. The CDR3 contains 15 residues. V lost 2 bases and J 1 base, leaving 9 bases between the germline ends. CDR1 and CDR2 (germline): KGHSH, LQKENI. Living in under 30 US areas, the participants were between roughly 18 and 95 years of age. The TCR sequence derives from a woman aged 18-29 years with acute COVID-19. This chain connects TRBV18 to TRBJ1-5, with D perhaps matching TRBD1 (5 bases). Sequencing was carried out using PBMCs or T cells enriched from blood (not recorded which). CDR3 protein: CASSPGGKSNQPQHF. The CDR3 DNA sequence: TGTGCCAGCTCACCAGGGGGGAAGAGCAATCAGCCCCAGCATTTT.